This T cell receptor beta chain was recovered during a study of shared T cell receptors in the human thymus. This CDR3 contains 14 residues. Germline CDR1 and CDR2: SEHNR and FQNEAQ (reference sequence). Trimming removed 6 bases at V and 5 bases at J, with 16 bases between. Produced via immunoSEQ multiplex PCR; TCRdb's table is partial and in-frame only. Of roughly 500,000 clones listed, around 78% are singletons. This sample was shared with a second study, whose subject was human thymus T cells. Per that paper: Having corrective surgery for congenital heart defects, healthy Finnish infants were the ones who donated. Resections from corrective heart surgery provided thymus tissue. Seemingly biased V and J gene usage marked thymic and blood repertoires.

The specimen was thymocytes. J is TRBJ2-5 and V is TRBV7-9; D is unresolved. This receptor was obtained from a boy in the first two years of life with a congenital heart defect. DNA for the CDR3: TGTGCCAGCAGTTATTCGCCCCAGGCTGAGACCCAGTACTTC. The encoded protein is CASSYSPQAETQYF.